Given below is one TCR beta chain in context. This clone was observed a handful of times. Its specific antigen is unknown. No per-base quality is available; no much larger clone lies one base away. Libraries were prepared through the immunoSEQ multiplex PCR assay. For the multiplex PCR, a mixture combining 60 forward primers for TCR Vbeta segments and 13 reverse primers for TCR Jbeta segments was used. Amplification of the CDR3 region of rearranged TCR beta genes was performed with a multiplex PCR assay on genomic DNA. The Illumina HiSeq System was used to sequence the amplified TCR beta libraries as 87-base-pair reads. Processing in the source paper ran as follows. Across the 600 to 700 repertoires, a later analysis counted 78 million or so unique TCR beta chains, roughly 11 million of which were shared by at least two donors. Raw reads were error-corrected and collapsed into unique sequences with a nearest-neighbor algorithm that merged closely related sequences to remove PCR and sequencing errors. To assign V, D and J gene segments, CDR3 sequences were aligned to IMGT reference sequences. For a sequence to be retained, a match of at least six nucleotides was required to both a V gene segment and a J gene segment. A rearrangement was called productive if the CDR3 had no stop codons and remained in frame with V and J, and every other rearrangement was called non-productive. Following IMGT convention, CDR3 was defined as the stretch from the second conserved V-encoded cysteine to the conserved J-encoded phenylalanine. Sequences without an unambiguous match to a single V gene segment were excluded from the earlier analysis of approximately 560 of the donors. In an earlier analysis of some 590 of the donors, V segments were called functional above 56.7% productive rearrangements and were called segregating when the between-donor standard deviation exceeded 5%. A statistical classification framework was built to diagnose cytomegalovirus status from the catalog of TCR beta chain sequences. In a later analysis, V and J genes were assigned by comparing TCR nucleotide sequences against IMGT/GENE-DB human TR gene sequences. The TCRdist pipeline was used in a later analysis to assign CDR3 sequences and most-parsimonious VDJ recombination scenarios. A later analysis defined each TCR beta chain by its CDR3 amino acid sequence plus V-gene family, and excluded reads lacking a unique V-gene family. A later analysis removed 450 to 600 highly shared, low-generation-probability nucleotide sequences to deal with suspected cross-contamination and a sequencing artifact. In a later analysis, a clonal expansion index was calculated for each public chain from normalized within-repertoire ranks of inferred template counts. In a later analysis, generation probabilities were computed using a VDJ recombination model fitted to out-of-frame rearrangements, and the results were checked against IGoR. A later analysis scored TCR-TCR, TCR-HLA and TCR-CMV co-occurrence with hypergeometric tests, applying a repertoire-size bias correction to TCR pairs. To estimate false discovery rates, a later analysis permuted the HLA or CMV assignments 20 times. In a later analysis, co-occurring TCRs were grouped using DBSCAN, and TCRdist sequence similarity was added for clustering within HLA-allele-positive subsets. For co-occurrence clustering, repertoires with fewer than 30,000 or more than 120,000 public chains were excluded, along with five or six repertoires with anomalous nucleotide sharing. TCRdb's version of the immuneACCESS table is confined to in-frame rearrangements and falls short of the full clone set. An unresolved V gene accounts for under half of the shortfall where checked; the remainder is of unknown origin. Clone size and the V and J calls come from that table; the DNA yielded D and trimming. The sample yields 110,000 to 150,000 clones; around 10% were counted once. The ten largest clones capture about 1.9% of the sample.

The data derive from a study of cytomegalovirus exposure and HLA in healthy donors listed by TCRdb under 2017. General notes on the study: In an earlier analysis of roughly 500 of the donors, approximately 300 Gb of sequence data and 117 million unique TCR beta sequences from roughly 200 million T cells were reported. The number of typed donors differed by locus: about 620-640 for A, B, C, DRB1 and DQB1; roughly 510 for DQA1; approximately 600 for DPA1; and about 470 for DPB1. Donor age, sex, ethnicity and CMV serostatus were compiled alongside the repertoire data. All discovery cohort repertoires had been generated on a single sequencing platform. Besides the first cohort of some 670 subjects, a separate validation cohort made up of over 100 different subjects was used. High-throughput TCR immunosequencing, statistical association of individual TCRs with disease status, and machine learning were combined to predict cytomegalovirus infection status. To study patterns of TCR occurrence, a later analysis re-analyzed previously published TCR beta repertoires from hundreds of donors and added high-resolution HLA genotyping. To decide whether each TCR beta V gene segment behaved as functional or pseudogenic, an earlier analysis of some 570 of the donors relied on high-throughput TCR beta sequencing. Genome-wide SNP genotypes for about 65% of the 666 donors were used in a later genetic analysis, which treated that subset as a discovery cohort. Both class I and class II loci were covered by HLA typing, at four-digit resolution. The genetic ancestry cluster associated with self-reported Caucasian donors included about 84% of the approximately 430 genotyped donors. The study used immunosequencing to profile the T cell repertoires of 666 subjects and linked those repertoires to cytomegalovirus serostatus. A handful of DR-DQ haplotypes were handled as single units for association and clustering because linkage in the cohort was strong. Among about 360 genotyped donors of the cohort, an average of approximately 240,000 unique TCR beta nucleotide sequences were sequenced per donor, roughly a sixth of them non-productive. An early release that covered about 600 HLA-typed donors contained about 300 gigabases of sequencing data and 85 million to 100 million unique TCR sequences. The study aimed to test whether cataloging public T cell receptors could reveal signatures of past pathogen exposure. Rather than using new phenotypic data, the later analysis identified candidate immune exposures from TCR beta sequences and from how often those sequences occurred across donors. Findings and caveats that apply to the study as a whole: The classifier was reported to diagnose cytomegalovirus status with high specificity and sensitivity in both the original and validation cohorts. For the cohort, immune exposure information was limited to CMV serostatus. While some public TCRs were present in many individuals, most TCR sequences turned up only very rarely across donors. Because counts were too low, more than 15 rarely observed V segments, including chromosome 9 orphons, were excluded from the earlier analysis of 587 of the donors. According to a later analysis, parvovirus B19, influenza, CMV and Epstein-Barr virus appeared linked to several top co-occurrence clusters. Because HLA typing was unavailable for some donors at each locus, only the typed subset was used in association tests. Linkage disequilibrium might explain the correlated functional status among segregating V segments, but an unknown experimental factor could not be excluded. Sequencing depth was assumed to be roughly uniform across donors in the presence/absence analyses, though that assumption may not hold. This cohort had only TCR beta chains sequenced, and the lack of alpha or paired-chain data limited which features could be detected. A later genetic analysis associated a missense DCLRE1C variant with V-gene and J-gene trimming of TCR beta chains, and an independent cohort replicated the association. According to a later analysis, TCR association rates differed among HLA loci, with DRB1 alleles showing the most associated TCRs and HLA-C alleles showing the fewest. The authors suggested that the approach could potentially be generalized to other disease states and immunological phenotypes. According to a later genetic analysis, donors in an Asian-associated ancestry cluster had fewer N-insertions in productive TCRs than the roughly 670-donor mean. In a later analysis, HLA-associated TCR beta chains were found to be more clonally expanded and to have lower generation probabilities than equally common non-associated chains. A few of the identified cytomegalovirus-associated TCR beta chains were confirmed in vitro to be specific for cytomegalovirus antigens. A further reported finding was that TCR beta sequences accurately predicted the HLA-A and HLA-B alleles for most subjects in the first cohort. According to a later analysis, most CMV-associated TCR beta chains appeared to be HLA-restricted, and the HLA associations seemed to be driven largely by CMV exposure. Broadly in line with IMGT annotations, most TCR beta V segments showed up in productive rearrangements about 87% or about 30% of the time in an earlier analysis of 587 of the donors. The sequencing pipeline was judged likely to have produced a cluster of highly shared sequence variants as a technical artifact. A later analysis associated around 16,000 TCR beta sequences with specific HLA alleles at a false discovery rate of 0.05. When HLA alleles, especially DR and DQ, strongly co-occurred, attributing TCR associations to individual alleles was difficult. The study gave a list of about 160 TCR beta chains associated with cytomegalovirus.

The cohort comprised approximately 700 healthy bone marrow donors. All cohort members were sampled while nominally healthy, although unrecorded immune exposures were likely present. The donor tested CMV seronegative, placing the donor among the 350 to 400 seronegative members of the cohort. A peripheral blood sample was collected from each donor, and TCR beta sequencing was performed on peripheral blood mononuclear cells. Genomic DNA extraction from the blood cell samples was performed with the Qiagen DNeasy Blood Extraction Kit. Sequencing was performed on PBMCs. This receptor was obtained from a man aged 45 to 65 in good health and CMV-seronegative.

The sequenced DNA is TGTGCCAGCAGCTTGACAGGTACAGACTATGGCTACACCTTC. It specifies CASSLTGTDYGYTF. This chain joins TRBV5-6 to TRBJ1-2; TRBD1 is a possible D gene, resting on 5 matching bases. The CDR3 spans 14 residues, from the cysteine through the phenylalanine. Of all the DNA, just the CDR3 is kept, 42 bases in frame from base 1. Looking up the germline V gene yields CDR1 SGHDT and CDR2 YYEEEE. V was cut back by 1 base and J by 3 bases, leaving a gap of 10 bases between them.